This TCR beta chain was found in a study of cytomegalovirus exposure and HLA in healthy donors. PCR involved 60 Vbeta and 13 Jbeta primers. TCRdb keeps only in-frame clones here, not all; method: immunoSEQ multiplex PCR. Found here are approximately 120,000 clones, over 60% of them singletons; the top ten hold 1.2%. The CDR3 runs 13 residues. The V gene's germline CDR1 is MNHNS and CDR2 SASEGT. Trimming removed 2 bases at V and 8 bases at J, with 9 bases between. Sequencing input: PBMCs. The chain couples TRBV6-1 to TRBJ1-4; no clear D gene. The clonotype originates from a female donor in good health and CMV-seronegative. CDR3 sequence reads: CASSEQAGEKLFF. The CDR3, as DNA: TGTGCCAGCAGTGAACAGGCGGGGGAAAAACTGTTTTTT.